The rows below give T cell receptor beta chains drawn from one sample of a study of T cells in Graves' hyperthyroidism and ophthalmopathy. MiXCR was run by TCRdb on the multiplex PCR reads, yielding one entry per CDR3 protein. This sample has 350,000 to 450,000 distinct CDR3 sequences, with roughly an eighth found just once. Sequenced input: blood. The origin of the receptors is a man in his fifties or sixties with Graves' ophthalmopathy. CDR3s include the opening cysteine and the closing phenylalanine or tryptophan. Each record gives: V gene, CDR3 protein.

>TRBV12-3/TRBV12-4
CASSLTGIHNYGYTF
>TRBV4-1
CASRPTPGDTQYF
>TRBV9
CASSPRGGGARLFF
>TRBV11-2
CASSFGGGYNEQFF
>TRBV7-9
CASSLAPHGTGAHEQYF
>TRBV7-9
CASSQGGRGSYNEQFF
>TRBV29-1
CSVKISGRAPDTQYF
>TRBV18
CASSVDRDPYNEQFF
>TRBV11-2
CASTGTNNEQFF
>TRBV29-1
CSVEVTSGWETQYF
>TRBV20-1
CSASNDQGATGGLEQYF
>TRBV10-1
CASSDSGTSTDTQYF
>TRBV6-1
CASSAGQGMIGDTQYF
>TRBV12-3/TRBV12-4
CASSSGSRVPQYF
>TRBV29-1
CSVDDTAFSYGYTF
>TRBV20-1
CSASSGVRETQYF
>TRBV20-1
CSARGSSSTDTQYF
>TRBV12-3/TRBV12-4
CASHGGGSGGYTF
>TRBV29-1
CSVEDLSLFGYEQYF
>TRBV7-9
CASSARTGTYEQYF
>TRBV20-1
CSANPRDSPYNEQFF
>TRBV25-1
CASSATGVPNTEAFF
>TRBV29-1
CSAGLSGELFF
>TRBV7-8
CASSQGGWGPSGNTIYF
>TRBV20-1
CSAGSGQGRNSPLHF
>TRBV9
CASSVGSVGTEYF
>TRBV5-1
CASSSSAGDQNEQFF
>TRBV6-1
CASRRTEYNSPLHF
>TRBV29-1
CSVSDSYEQYF
>TRBV2
CASSEAHGYTF
>TRBV10-3
CAISPGEHEQYF
>TRBV13
CASSLGAGVRETQYF
>TRBV28
CASTSPMNTEAFF
>TRBV7-9
CASSSWTGVNEQYF
>TRBV2
CASSQTSGRAFQYF
>TRBV10-1
CASSDGRNTIYF
>TRBV6-1
CASNPGQGAGGYTF
>TRBV11-3
CASSLAGLANGEQYF
>TRBV6-1
CASSSWTSGYNEQFF
>TRBV20-1
CSARVPQGTNEQFF